This T cell receptor (beta chain) was sequenced for a study of cytomegalovirus exposure and HLA in healthy donors (dated by TCRdb to 2016 to 2017). General notes on the study: According to an earlier analysis of several hundred of the donors, about 190 million T cells yielded 100 million or so unique TCR beta sequences and about 300 Gb of sequence data. Of the 300 to 450 genotyped donors, around 81% fell in the genetic ancestry cluster associated with self-reported Caucasian donors. In the later analysis, no new phenotypic data were used to find candidate immune exposures; instead, reliance was placed on TCR beta sequences and their occurrence across donors. A later genetic analysis took genome-wide SNP genotypes for about 65% of the 666 donors and used that subset as a discovery cohort. To decide whether each TCR beta V gene segment behaved as functional or pseudogenic, an earlier analysis of over 500 of the donors relied on high-throughput TCR beta sequencing. The study profiled the T cell repertoires of 550 to 700 subjects by immunosequencing and related them to cytomegalovirus serostatus. Every discovery cohort repertoire had been produced on one sequencing platform. Donor age, sex, ethnicity and CMV serostatus were compiled together with the repertoire data. Class I and class II HLA loci were covered by the typing at four-digit resolution. The study aimed to test whether signatures of past pathogen exposure could be identified by cataloging public T cell receptors. On average, around 230,000 unique TCR beta nucleotide sequences were sequenced per donor among several hundred genotyped donors of the cohort, with about 19% of those sequences being non-productive. Roughly 320 gigabases of sequencing data and 91 million or so unique TCR sequences made up an early release that covered nearly 650 HLA-typed donors. Because of strong linkage in the cohort, roughly five DR-DQ haplotypes were treated as single units for association and clustering. A later analysis re-analyzed previously published TCR beta repertoires from hundreds of donors and added high-resolution HLA genotyping to study TCR occurrence patterns. To predict cytomegalovirus infection status, the study brought together high-throughput TCR immunosequencing, statistical association of individual TCRs with disease status, and machine learning. Along with the approximately 650-subject first cohort, a separate validation cohort of over a hundred different subjects was used. The number of donors typed differed by locus, with about 620-630 for A, B, C, DRB1 and DQB1, roughly 520 for DQA1, about 610 for DPA1, and some 440 for DPB1.

Library preparation employed the immunoSEQ multiplex PCR assay. The multiplex PCR relied on a mix of 60 forward primers for TCR Vbeta segments and 13 reverse primers for TCR Jbeta segments. The CDR3 region of rearranged TCR beta genes was amplified from genomic DNA by a multiplex PCR assay. On the Illumina HiSeq System, the amplified TCR beta libraries were sequenced as 87-base-pair reads. From the authors' description of their analysis: In a later analysis, 70 million to 95 million unique TCR beta chains were counted across the 500 to 850 repertoires, and around 10 million of these chains were shared by at least two donors. A nearest-neighbor algorithm error-corrected the raw reads and collapsed the reads into unique sequences, merging closely related sequences to remove PCR and sequencing errors. Alignment of CDR3 sequences to IMGT reference sequences was used to assign V, D and J gene segments. Each retained sequence needed at least a six-nucleotide match to both a V gene segment and a J gene segment. Rearrangements were called productive when the CDR3 lacked stop codons and stayed in frame with V and J; all others were non-productive. Following IMGT convention, CDR3 was defined as the stretch from the second conserved V-encoded cysteine up to the conserved J-encoded phenylalanine. In an earlier analysis of more than 550 of the donors, sequences lacking an unambiguous match to a single V gene segment were excluded. In an earlier analysis of some 590 of the donors, V segments were called functional above 56.7% productive rearrangements and were called segregating when the between-donor standard deviation exceeded 5%. To diagnose cytomegalovirus status from the catalog of TCR beta chain sequences, a statistical classification framework was built. V and J gene assignment, in a later analysis, came from comparing TCR nucleotide sequences with IMGT/GENE-DB human TR gene sequences. Using the TCRdist pipeline, a later analysis assigned CDR3 sequences along with most-parsimonious VDJ recombination scenarios. In a later analysis, each TCR beta chain was defined by its CDR3 amino acid sequence together with its V-gene family, and reads without a unique V-gene family were excluded. In a later analysis, 450 to 600 highly shared, low-generation-probability nucleotide sequences were removed to address suspected cross-contamination and a sequencing artifact. In a later analysis, a clonal expansion index was calculated for each public chain from normalized within-repertoire ranks of inferred template counts. Generation probabilities in a later analysis came from a VDJ recombination model fitted to out-of-frame rearrangements, and those results were checked against IGoR. A later analysis scored TCR-TCR, TCR-HLA and TCR-CMV co-occurrence with hypergeometric tests, applying a repertoire-size bias correction to TCR pairs. A later analysis estimated false discovery rates by permuting HLA or CMV assignments 20 times. In a later analysis, co-occurring TCRs were grouped using DBSCAN, with TCRdist sequence similarity added in when clustering inside HLA-allele-positive subsets. Co-occurrence clustering excluded repertoires with fewer than 30,000 or more than 120,000 public chains, plus five with anomalous nucleotide sharing. TCRdb obtained this table from immuneACCESS and retained in-frame rearrangements with V and J assigned. These tables miss some clones; where compared with another copy, unresolved V genes account for less than half of the shortfall, and the remainder is unexplained. That table furnishes V, J and clone size, whereas the DNA furnished D and trimming. This sample has tens of thousands of clones in its table, and roughly 70% of those were observed once. Of the sample, approximately 25% falls within the top ten clones.

The cohort consisted of approximately 670 healthy bone marrow donors. At the time of sampling, every cohort member was nominally healthy, though immune exposures that went unrecorded were likely present. The donor tested CMV seropositive, placing the donor among the approximately 290 seropositive members of the cohort. A peripheral blood sample was collected from each donor, and TCR beta sequencing was performed on peripheral blood mononuclear cells. The Qiagen DNeasy Blood Extraction Kit was used to extract genomic DNA from the blood cell samples. This clone was seen only a few times. The target of this receptor is not known. No base-level quality is on record; no much larger clone is a single base apart. The CDR3, cysteine through phenylalanine, is 13 amino acids long. The DNA shown is the 39-base CDR3, in frame from base 1. Ends trimmed: V by 4 bases, J by 9 bases; bases unmatched to a gene: 3. CDR1 and CDR2 were assigned from the germline V gene (reference sequence) as GTSNPN and SVGIG.

Points the paper makes about the study in general: According to a later analysis, TCR association rates differed among HLA loci, with DRB1 alleles showing the most associated TCRs and HLA-C alleles showing the fewest. A further reported finding was that TCR beta sequences accurately predicted the HLA-A and HLA-B alleles for most subjects in the first cohort. When HLA alleles, especially DR and DQ, strongly co-occurred, TCR associations were difficult to assign to individual alleles. It was suggested by the authors that the approach could potentially be generalized to other disease states and immunological phenotypes. At a false discovery rate of 0.05, a later analysis linked under 20,000 TCR beta sequences to specific HLA alleles. Most TCR sequences were observed very rarely across donors, whereas some public TCRs were present in many individuals. Several of the top co-occurrence clusters appeared to be linked to parvovirus B19, influenza, CMV and Epstein-Barr virus, according to a later analysis. Compared with the approximately 700-donor mean, donors in an Asian-associated ancestry cluster had fewer N-insertions in productive TCRs, according to a later genetic analysis. A later analysis found that HLA-associated TCR beta chains were more clonally expanded and had lower generation probabilities than equally common non-associated chains. A later genetic analysis associated a missense DCLRE1C variant with V-gene and J-gene trimming of TCR beta chains, and an independent cohort replicated the association. Three of the identified cytomegalovirus-associated TCR beta chains were confirmed in vitro to be specific for cytomegalovirus antigens. Linkage disequilibrium might explain the correlated functional status among segregating V segments, but an unknown experimental factor could not be ruled out. In an earlier analysis of several hundred of the donors, most TCR beta V segments were observed in productive rearrangements about 87% or about 30% of the time, broadly matching IMGT annotations. Approximately 18 rarely observed V segments, including chromosome 9 orphons, were excluded from the earlier analysis of just under 600 of the donors because counts were too low. In the study, some 160 TCR beta chains were listed as associated with cytomegalovirus. Most CMV-associated TCR beta chains appeared to be HLA-restricted in a later analysis, and the HLA associations seemed to be driven largely by CMV exposure. Some IMGT-functional V segments, including TRBV6-2 and TRBV6-3, could not be distinguished by the 87-base-pair reads and were therefore excluded. For the cohort, immune exposure information was limited to CMV serostatus. The classifier was reported to diagnose cytomegalovirus status with high specificity and sensitivity in both the original cohort and the validation cohort. The presence/absence analyses assumed that sequencing depth was roughly uniform across donors, and that assumption may not be true. This cohort had only TCR beta chains sequenced, and the lack of alpha or paired-chain data limited which features could be detected. Because HLA typing was missing for some donors at each locus, association tests included only the typed subset. The sequencing pipeline was judged likely to have produced a cluster of highly shared sequence variants as a technical artifact.

Sequencing was performed on PBMCs. Recombination connected TRBV30 to TRBJ1-6; TRBD1 fits 10 bases in the junction. This TCR derives from a man over 45 in good health and CMV-seropositive. The base sequence is TGTGCCTGGACCCGGGACAGGGGTTCACCCCTCCACTTT. Translation gives CAWTRDRGSPLHF.